The source of this TCR beta chain is a study of Ad26.COV2.S vaccination and SARS-CoV-2 variants. Study summary: Ad26.COV2.S shots went into the muscle once or twice, 56 days apart. The study's findings and limits: Among vaccine recipients, spike-specific TCR breadth exceeded that of placebo recipients.

This CDR3 spans 14 amino acids. With V trimmed by 1 base and J by 7 bases, 1 base remained unmatched. The germline gives CDR1 MGHDK, CDR2 SYGVNS. Regarding treatment: approximately 18 received Ad26.COV2.S at low or high dose, single or two shots; five or six received placebo; per-sample allocation not given. Sampling was performed 63 days after the first vaccine or placebo injection. Its platform was an Ad26 vector, and its expressed antigen was Wuhan-strain SARS-CoV-2 spike. Only in-frame clones appear in the TCRdb table, and some are missing; sequencing was by immunoSEQ multiplex PCR. Here the sample spans about 350,000 clones, 75% to 90% being singletons. A note on this clone: Antigen specificity is unknown.

The rearrangement joins TRBV25-1 to TRBJ1-2; 12 bases fit TRBD1. The starting material was peripheral blood, obtained in a trial of Ad26.COV2.S vaccine versus placebo. This sequence was found in a person aged 18 to 59 who received the Ad26.COV2.S COVID-19 vaccine or a placebo. In DNA form, the CDR3 reads TGTGCCAGCAGTGAATCGGGACAGGGGGCTGGCTACACCTTC. As protein: CASSESGQGAGYTF.